This T cell receptor beta chain was retrieved from a study of T cells in Graves' hyperthyroidism and ophthalmopathy. Study outcomes and limitations: Most clonotypes that expanded in the thyroid above 0.001 also showed up in blood.

A word on this clonotype: Its antigen is as yet unknown. It may be a read error: a sequence one base away is much more abundant.

This CDR3 has 14 residues. Authors of the study amplified TCR beta CDR3 regions from RNA transcripts. Carried out on the TCR CDR3, a first-round RT-PCR used the HTBI primer set. TCRdb analysed the multiplex PCR reads with MiXCR anew, one entry per CDR3 protein. The sample has about 500,000 distinct CDR3 sequences, about 16% seen once. This sample holds PBMCs from 10 ml fresh peripheral blood. The receptor was isolated from a woman aged 30 to 39 with Graves' ophthalmopathy. J is TRBJ2-7 and V is TRBV12-3 or TRBV12-4, with TRBD1 matching over 12 bases. The specimen sequenced was blood. The CDR3 DNA reads TGTGCCAGCTGCAAGGGGACAGGGGGCGACGAGAAGTACTTC. It is translated as CASCKGTGGDEKYF.